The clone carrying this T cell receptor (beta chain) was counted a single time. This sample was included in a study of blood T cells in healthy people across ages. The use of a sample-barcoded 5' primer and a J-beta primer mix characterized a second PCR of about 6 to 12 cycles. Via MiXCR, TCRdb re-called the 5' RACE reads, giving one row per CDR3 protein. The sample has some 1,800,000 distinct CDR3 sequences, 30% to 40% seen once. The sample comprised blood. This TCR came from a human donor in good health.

CDR3 amino acids: CASTPAGQGETQYF. Here the CDR3 DNA reads TGTGCCAGCACCCCAGCGGGACAGGGAGAGACCCAGTACTTC. This chain connects TRBV6-5 to TRBJ2-4; 9 nucleotides line up with TRBD1. The J call may be in error: the DNA end matches TRBJ2-5 better. CDR1 is MNHEY and CDR2 is SVGAGI in the germline V gene. This CDR3 region has 14 residues.